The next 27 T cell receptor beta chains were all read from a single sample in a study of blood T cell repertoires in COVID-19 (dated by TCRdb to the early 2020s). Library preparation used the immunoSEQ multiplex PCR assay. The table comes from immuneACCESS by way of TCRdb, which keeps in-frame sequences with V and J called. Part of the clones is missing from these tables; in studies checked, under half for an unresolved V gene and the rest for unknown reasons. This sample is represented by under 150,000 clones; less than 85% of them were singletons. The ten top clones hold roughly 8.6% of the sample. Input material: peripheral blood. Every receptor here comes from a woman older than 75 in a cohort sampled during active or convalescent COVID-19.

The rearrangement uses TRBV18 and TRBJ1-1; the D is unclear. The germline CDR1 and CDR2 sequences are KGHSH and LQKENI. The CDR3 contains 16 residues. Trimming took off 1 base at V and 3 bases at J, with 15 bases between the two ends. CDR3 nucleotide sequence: TGTGCCAGCTCACCACAACTAGTGGGCAAGGACACTGAAGCTTTCTTT. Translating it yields CASSPQLVGKDTEAFF.

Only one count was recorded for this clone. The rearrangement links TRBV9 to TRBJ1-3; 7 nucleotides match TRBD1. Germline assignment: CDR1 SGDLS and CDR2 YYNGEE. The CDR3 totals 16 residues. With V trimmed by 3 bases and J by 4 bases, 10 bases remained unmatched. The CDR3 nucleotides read TGTGCCAGCAGCGCCGACAGGGAAGCTCACGGAAACACCATATATTTT. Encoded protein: CASSADREAHGNTIYF.

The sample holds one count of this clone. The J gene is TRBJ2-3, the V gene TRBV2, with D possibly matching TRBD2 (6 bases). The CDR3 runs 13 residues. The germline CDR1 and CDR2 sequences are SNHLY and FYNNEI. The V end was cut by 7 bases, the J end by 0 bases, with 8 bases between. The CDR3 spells CASKGTSTDTQYF. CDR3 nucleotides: TGTGCCAGCAAAGGGACTAGCACAGATACGCAGTATTTT.

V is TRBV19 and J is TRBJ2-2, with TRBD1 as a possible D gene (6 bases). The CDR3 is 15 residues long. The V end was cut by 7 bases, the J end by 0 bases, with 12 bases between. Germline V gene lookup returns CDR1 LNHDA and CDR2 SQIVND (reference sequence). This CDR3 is CASKKGHANTGELFF. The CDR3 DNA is TGTGCCAGTAAGAAGGGACACGCGAACACCGGGGAGCTGTTTTTT.

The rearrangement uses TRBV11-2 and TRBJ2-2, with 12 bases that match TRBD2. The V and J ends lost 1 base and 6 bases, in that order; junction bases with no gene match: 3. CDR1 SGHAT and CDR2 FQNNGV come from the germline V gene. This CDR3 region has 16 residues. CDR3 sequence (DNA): TGTGCCAGCAGCTTAGGGACTAGCGGGGACCCCGGGGAGCTGTTTTTT. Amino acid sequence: CASSLGTSGDPGELFF.

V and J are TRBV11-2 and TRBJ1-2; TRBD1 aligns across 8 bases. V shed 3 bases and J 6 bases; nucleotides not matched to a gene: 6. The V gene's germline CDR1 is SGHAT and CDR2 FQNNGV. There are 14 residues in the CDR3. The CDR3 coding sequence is TGTGCCAGCAGCTTCACTATGACAGGGGATGGCTACACCTTC. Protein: CASSFTMTGDGYTF.

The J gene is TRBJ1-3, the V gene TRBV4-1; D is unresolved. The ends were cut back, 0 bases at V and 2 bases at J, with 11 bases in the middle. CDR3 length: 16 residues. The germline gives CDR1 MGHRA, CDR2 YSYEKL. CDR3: CASSQDRTATGNTIYF. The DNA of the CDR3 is TGCGCCAGCAGCCAAGATCGAACAGCCACTGGAAACACCATATATTTT.

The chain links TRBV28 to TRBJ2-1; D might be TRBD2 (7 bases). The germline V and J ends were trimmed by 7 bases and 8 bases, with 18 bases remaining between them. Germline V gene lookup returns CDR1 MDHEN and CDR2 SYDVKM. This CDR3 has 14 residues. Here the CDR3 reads CASKGGASIYEQFF. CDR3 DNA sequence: TGTGCCAGCAAGGGGGGGGCATCGATCTATGAGCAGTTCTTC. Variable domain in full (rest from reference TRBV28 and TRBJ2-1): DVKVTQSSRYLVKRTGEKVFLECVQDMDHENMFWYRQDPGLGLRLIYFSYDVKMKEKGDIPEGYSVSREKKERFSLILESASTNQTSMYLCASKGGASIYEQFFGPGTRLTVL.

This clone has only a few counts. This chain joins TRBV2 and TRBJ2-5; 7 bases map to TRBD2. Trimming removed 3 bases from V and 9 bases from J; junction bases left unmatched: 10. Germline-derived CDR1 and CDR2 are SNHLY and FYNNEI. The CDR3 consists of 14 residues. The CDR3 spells CASSERLASLAQYF. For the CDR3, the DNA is TGTGCCAGCAGTGAGAGACTAGCATCCCTGGCCCAGTACTTC.

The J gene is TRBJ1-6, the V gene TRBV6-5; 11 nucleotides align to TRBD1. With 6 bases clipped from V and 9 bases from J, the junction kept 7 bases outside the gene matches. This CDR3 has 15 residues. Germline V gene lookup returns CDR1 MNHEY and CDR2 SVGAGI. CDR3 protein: CASRPRGQGVSPLHF. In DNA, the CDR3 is TGTGCCAGCAGACCCCGGGGACAGGGGGTTTCACCCCTCCACTTT.

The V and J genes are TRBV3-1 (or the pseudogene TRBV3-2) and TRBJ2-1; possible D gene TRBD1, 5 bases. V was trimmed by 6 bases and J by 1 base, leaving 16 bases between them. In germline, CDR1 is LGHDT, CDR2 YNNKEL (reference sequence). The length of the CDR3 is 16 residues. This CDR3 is CASSRHGARSYNEQFF. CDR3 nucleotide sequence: TGTGCCAGCAGTCGCCATGGGGCGCGGTCCTACAATGAGCAGTTCTTC.

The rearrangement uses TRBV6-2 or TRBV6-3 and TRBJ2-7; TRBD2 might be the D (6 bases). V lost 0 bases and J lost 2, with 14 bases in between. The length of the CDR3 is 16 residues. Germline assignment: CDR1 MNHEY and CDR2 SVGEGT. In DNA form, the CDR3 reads TGTGCCAGCAGTTACTCTGCGGGGCGAAGCCCCTACGAGCAGTACTTC. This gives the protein CASSYSAGRSPYEQYF.

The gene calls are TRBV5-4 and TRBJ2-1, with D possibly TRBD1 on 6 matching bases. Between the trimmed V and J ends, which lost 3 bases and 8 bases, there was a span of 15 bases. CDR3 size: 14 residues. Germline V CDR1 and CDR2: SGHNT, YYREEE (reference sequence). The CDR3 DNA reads TGTGCCAGCAGCTCGCAGGGGCTCCAAGATGAGCAGTTCTTC. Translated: CASSSQGLQDEQFF.

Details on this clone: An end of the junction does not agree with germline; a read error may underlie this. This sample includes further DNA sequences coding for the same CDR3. In DNA form, the CDR3 reads TGCGCCAGCAGCCTTAGCAGAGATACGCAGTATTTT. Protein: CASSLSRDTQYF. The chain recombines TRBV5-1 with TRBJ2-3, with D unclear. The length of the CDR3 is 12 residues. The germline gives CDR1 SGHRS, CDR2 YFSETQ.

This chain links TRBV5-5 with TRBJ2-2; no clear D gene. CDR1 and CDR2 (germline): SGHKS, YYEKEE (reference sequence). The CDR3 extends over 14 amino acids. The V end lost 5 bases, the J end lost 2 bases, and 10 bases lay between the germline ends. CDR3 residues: CASRFALNTGELFF. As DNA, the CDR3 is TGTGCCAGCAGATTCGCCCTAAACACCGGGGAGCTGTTTTTT.

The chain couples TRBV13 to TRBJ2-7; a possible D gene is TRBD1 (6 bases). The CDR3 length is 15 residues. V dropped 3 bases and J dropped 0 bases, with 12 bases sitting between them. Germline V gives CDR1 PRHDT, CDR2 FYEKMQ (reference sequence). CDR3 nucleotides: TGTGCCAGCAGCTTGTGGGGGCAGAGCTCCTACGAGCAGTACTTC. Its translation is CASSLWGQSSYEQYF.

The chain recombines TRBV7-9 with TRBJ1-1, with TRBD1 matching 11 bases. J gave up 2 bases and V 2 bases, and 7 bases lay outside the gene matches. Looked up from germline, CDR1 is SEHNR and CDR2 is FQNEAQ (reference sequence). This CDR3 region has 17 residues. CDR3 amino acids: CASSLLGQGGRNTEAFF. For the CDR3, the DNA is TGTGCCAGCAGCTTATTGGGACAGGGGGGACGTAACACTGAAGCTTTCTTT.

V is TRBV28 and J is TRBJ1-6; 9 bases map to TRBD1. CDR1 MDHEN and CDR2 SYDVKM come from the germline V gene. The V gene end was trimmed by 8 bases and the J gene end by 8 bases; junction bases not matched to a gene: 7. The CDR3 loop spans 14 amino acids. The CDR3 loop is CASLGDRVYSPLHF. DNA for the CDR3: TGTGCCAGCCTTGGGGACAGGGTTTATTCACCCCTCCACTTT. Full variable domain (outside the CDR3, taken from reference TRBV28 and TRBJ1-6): DVKVTQSSRYLVKRTGEKVFLECVQDMDHENMFWYRQDPGLGLRLIYFSYDVKMKEKGDIPEGYSVSREKKERFSLILESASTNQTSMYLCASLGDRVYSPLHFGNGTRLTVT.

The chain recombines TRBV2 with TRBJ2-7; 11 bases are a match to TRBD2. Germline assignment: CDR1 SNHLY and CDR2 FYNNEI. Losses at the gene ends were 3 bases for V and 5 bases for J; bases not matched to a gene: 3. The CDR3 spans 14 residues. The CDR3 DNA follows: TGTGCCAGCAGTGACGGACTAGCGGGCGACGAGCAGTACTTC. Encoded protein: CASSDGLAGDEQYF.

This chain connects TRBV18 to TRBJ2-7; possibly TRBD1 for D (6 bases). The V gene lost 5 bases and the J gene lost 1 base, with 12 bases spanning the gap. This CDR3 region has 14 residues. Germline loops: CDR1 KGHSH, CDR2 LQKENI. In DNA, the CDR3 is TGTGCCAGCTCATCCTCGACAGGTTCCTACGAGCAGTACGTC. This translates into CASSSSTGSYEQYV.

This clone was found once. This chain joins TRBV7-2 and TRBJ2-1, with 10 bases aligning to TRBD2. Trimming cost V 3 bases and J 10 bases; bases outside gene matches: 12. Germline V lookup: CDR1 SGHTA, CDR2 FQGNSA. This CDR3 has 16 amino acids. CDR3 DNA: TGTGCCAGCAGCTTCCAGATAGCGGGGGGACTGGGGGAGCAGTTCTTC. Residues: CASSFQIAGGLGEQFF.

This CDR3 is CASSLKGLAGYTQETQYF. The CDR3 DNA sequence: TGTGCCAGCAGCTTAAAGGGACTAGCGGGGTATACCCAAGAGACCCAGTACTTC. The chain has TRBV7-3 and TRBJ2-5; 13 bases fit TRBD2. Germline V gives CDR1 SGHTA, CDR2 FQGTGA. The CDR3 has 18 amino acids. V trimming: 1 base; J trimming: 1 base; junction bases outside the gene matches: 6.

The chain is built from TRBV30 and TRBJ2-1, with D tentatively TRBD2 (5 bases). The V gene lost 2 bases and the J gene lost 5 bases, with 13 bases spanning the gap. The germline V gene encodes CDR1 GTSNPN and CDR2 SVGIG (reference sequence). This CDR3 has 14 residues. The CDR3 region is CAWSRLSEDNEQFF. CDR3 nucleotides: TGTGCCTGGAGTCGACTAAGCGAGGACAATGAGCAGTTCTTC.

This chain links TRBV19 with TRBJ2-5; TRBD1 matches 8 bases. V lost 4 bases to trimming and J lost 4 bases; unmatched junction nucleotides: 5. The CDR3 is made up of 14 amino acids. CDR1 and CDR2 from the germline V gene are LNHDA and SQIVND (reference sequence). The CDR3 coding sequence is TGTGCCAGTAGTAACCAGGGGGCGCGAGAGACCCAGTACTTC. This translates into CASSNQGARETQYF.

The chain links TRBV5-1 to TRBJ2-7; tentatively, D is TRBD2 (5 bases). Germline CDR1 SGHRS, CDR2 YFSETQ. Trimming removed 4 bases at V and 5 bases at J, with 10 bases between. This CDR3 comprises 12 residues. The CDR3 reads CASSVNSDEQYF. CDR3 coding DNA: TGCGCCAGCAGCGTAAATAGCGACGAGCAGTACTTC.

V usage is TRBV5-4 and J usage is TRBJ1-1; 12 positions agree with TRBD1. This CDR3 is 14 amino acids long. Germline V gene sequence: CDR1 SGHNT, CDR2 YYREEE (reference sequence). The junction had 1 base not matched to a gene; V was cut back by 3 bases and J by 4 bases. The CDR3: CASSSGQGATEAFF. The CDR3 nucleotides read TGTGCCAGCAGCTCGGGACAGGGGGCCACTGAAGCTTTCTTT.

CDR3 nucleotide sequence: TGTGCCAGCAGCGGGGGACAGGGTTTTCAGCCCCAGCATTTT. Protein product: CASSGGQGFQPQHF. This chain joins TRBV9 and TRBJ1-5; 9 positions agree with TRBD1. CDR3 length equals 14 residues. The junction had 4 bases not matched to a gene; V was cut back by 3 bases and J by 6 bases. Germline V gene sequence: CDR1 SGDLS, CDR2 YYNGEE.